This entry is about one T cell receptor (beta chain). Its antigen has not been determined. No quality values exist for individual bases; no much larger clone is one base distant. Libraries came from the immunoSEQ multiplex PCR assay. A mixture of 60 forward primers for TCR Vbeta segments and 13 reverse primers for TCR Jbeta segments was used in the multiplex PCR. The CDR3 region of rearranged TCR beta genes was amplified from genomic DNA by a multiplex PCR assay. Amplified TCR beta libraries were sequenced as 87-base-pair reads on the Illumina HiSeq System. The original methods were these. In a later analysis, 80 million or so unique TCR beta chains were counted across the 666 repertoires, and about 9.9 million of these chains were shared by at least two donors. Raw reads were error-corrected and collapsed into unique sequences by a nearest-neighbor algorithm in which closely related sequences were merged to remove PCR and sequencing errors. CDR3 sequences were aligned to IMGT reference sequences to assign V, D and J gene segments. For a sequence to be retained, at least a six-nucleotide match to both a V gene segment and a J gene segment was required. Rearrangements were called productive when the CDR3 lacked stop codons and stayed in frame with V and J; all others were non-productive. Following IMGT convention, CDR3 was defined as the stretch from the second conserved V-encoded cysteine up to the conserved J-encoded phenylalanine. Sequences without an unambiguous match to a single V gene segment were excluded from the earlier analysis of almost 600 of the donors. An earlier analysis of a few hundred of the donors called V segments functional above 56.7% productive rearrangements and segregating when the between-donor standard deviation exceeded 5%. A statistical classification framework was built to diagnose cytomegalovirus status from the catalog of TCR beta chain sequences. V and J gene assignment, in a later analysis, came from comparing TCR nucleotide sequences with IMGT/GENE-DB human TR gene sequences. Using the TCRdist pipeline, a later analysis assigned CDR3 sequences along with most-parsimonious VDJ recombination scenarios. In a later analysis, every TCR beta chain was defined by the combination of its CDR3 amino acid sequence and its V-gene family, and reads without a unique V-gene family were dropped. As a way to deal with suspected cross-contamination and a sequencing artifact, a later analysis dropped hundreds of nucleotide sequences that were highly shared and had low generation probability. In a later analysis, a clonal expansion index was calculated for each public chain from normalized within-repertoire ranks of inferred template counts. Generation probabilities in a later analysis came from a VDJ recombination model fitted to out-of-frame rearrangements, and those results were checked against IGoR. A later analysis scored TCR-TCR, TCR-HLA and TCR-CMV co-occurrence with hypergeometric tests, applying a repertoire-size bias correction to TCR pairs. To estimate false discovery rates, a later analysis permuted the HLA or CMV assignments 20 times. A later analysis grouped co-occurring TCRs with DBSCAN, adding TCRdist sequence similarity when clustering within HLA-allele-positive subsets. Co-occurrence clustering excluded repertoires with fewer than 30,000 or more than 120,000 public chains, plus five with anomalous nucleotide sharing. TCRdb re-hosts the immuneACCESS table, in-frame sequences only. Its copies lack some clones; in the studies checked, an unresolved V gene accounts for under half of them, and the cause for the rest is not known. D and trimming come from the DNA, and the V and J calls and clone size come from that table. A total of 140,000 or so clones appear in this sample, about 75% of them only once. The ten most abundant clones make up approximately 4.2% of the sample.

The data were obtained in a study of cytomegalovirus exposure and HLA in healthy donors (dated by TCRdb to about 2017). For the wider study: An earlier analysis of fewer than 750 of the donors reported approximately 260 Gb of sequence data and 100 million to 120 million unique TCR beta sequences obtained from roughly 170 million T cells. The genetic ancestry cluster associated with self-reported Caucasian donors included 80% to 90% of the 398 genotyped donors. About 300 gigabases of sequencing data and tens of millions of unique TCR sequences were included in an early release covering about 700 HLA-typed donors. A later analysis re-analyzed previously published TCR beta repertoires from 660 or so donors and added high-resolution HLA genotyping to study TCR occurrence patterns. Donor age, sex, ethnicity and CMV serostatus were compiled together with the repertoire data. The study profiled the T cell repertoires of approximately 700 subjects by immunosequencing and related them to cytomegalovirus serostatus. The study aimed to test whether signatures of past pathogen exposure could be identified by cataloging public T cell receptors. An earlier analysis of about 600 of the donors used high-throughput TCR beta sequencing to judge whether each TCR beta V gene segment behaved as functional or pseudogenic. A later genetic analysis took genome-wide SNP genotypes for about 55% of the 666 donors and used that subset as a discovery cohort. Both class I and class II loci were covered by HLA typing, at four-digit resolution. High-throughput TCR immunosequencing, statistical association of individual TCRs with disease status, and machine learning were combined to predict cytomegalovirus infection status. All discovery cohort repertoires had been generated using a single sequencing platform. Rather than using new phenotypic data, the later analysis identified candidate immune exposures from TCR beta sequences and from how often those sequences occurred across donors. Along with the roughly 670-subject first cohort, a separate validation cohort of over a hundred different subjects was used. Five DR-DQ haplotypes were treated as single units for association and clustering because of strong linkage in the cohort. Across approximately 400 genotyped donors of the cohort, an average of approximately 220,000 unique TCR beta nucleotide sequences per donor were sequenced, and roughly 17% of those sequences were non-productive. Typing coverage varied by locus: about 620-630 donors for A, B, C, DRB1 and DQB1; roughly 560 for DQA1; about 590 for DPA1; 450 to 480 for DPB1. The paper's findings and limits, for the study overall: A further reported finding was that TCR beta sequences accurately predicted the HLA-A and HLA-B alleles for most subjects in the first cohort. HLA typing was unavailable for some donors at each locus, so association tests used only the typed subset. In vitro tests confirmed that a few of the cytomegalovirus-associated TCR beta chains recognize cytomegalovirus antigens. In a later analysis, around 17,000 TCR beta sequences were associated with specific HLA alleles at a false discovery rate of 0.05. The authors suggested that the approach could potentially be generalized to other disease states and immunological phenotypes. Linkage disequilibrium might explain the correlated functional status among segregating V segments, but an unknown experimental factor could not be excluded. V-gene and J-gene trimming of TCR beta chains was associated with a missense DCLRE1C variant in a later genetic analysis, and the association was replicated in an independent cohort. The cohort was sequenced for TCR beta chains only, and without alpha or paired-chain data the features that could be detected were limited. Compared with the roughly 720-donor mean, donors in an Asian-associated ancestry cluster had fewer N-insertions in productive TCRs, according to a later genetic analysis. Strong co-occurrence of HLA alleles, especially DR and DQ, made assigning TCR associations to individual alleles difficult. The 87-base-pair reads could not distinguish some IMGT-functional V segments, including TRBV6-2 and TRBV6-3, so those segments were excluded. In an earlier analysis of fewer than 700 of the donors, most TCR beta V segments appeared in productive rearrangements about 87% or about 30% of the time, broadly matching IMGT annotations. A later analysis found that most CMV-associated TCR beta chains appeared HLA-restricted, with HLA associations seemingly driven largely by CMV exposure. The presence/absence analyses assumed that sequencing depth was roughly uniform across donors, and that assumption may not be true. According to a later analysis, parvovirus B19, influenza, CMV and Epstein-Barr virus appeared linked to several top co-occurrence clusters. While some public TCRs were present in many individuals, most TCR sequences turned up only very rarely across donors. In a later analysis, the rate of TCR association differed among HLA loci, with DRB1 alleles having the most associated TCRs and HLA-C alleles having the fewest. The sequencing pipeline was judged likely to have produced a cluster of highly shared sequence variants as a technical artifact. For the cohort, immune exposure information was limited to CMV serostatus. Because counts were too low, fewer than 20 rarely observed V segments, including chromosome 9 orphons, were excluded from the earlier analysis of 587 of the donors. The classifier was reported to diagnose cytomegalovirus status with high specificity and sensitivity in both the original and validation cohorts. A later analysis found that HLA-associated TCR beta chains were more clonally expanded and had lower generation probabilities than equally common non-associated chains. The study gave a list of 150 to 200 TCR beta chains associated with cytomegalovirus.

Its CDR3 holds 16 amino acids, cysteine through phenylalanine. Solely the CDR3 DNA is kept, with 48 bases framed from the first base. Based on the germline V gene, the CDR1 and CDR2 sequences are MGHRA and YSYEKL. V is shortened by 6 bases, J by 11 bases, and the region joining them spans 28 bases. The cohort was made up of roughly 670 healthy bone marrow donors. At the time of sampling, every cohort member was nominally healthy, though immune exposures that went unrecorded were likely present. The donor tested CMV seronegative and was one of the 352 seronegative cohort members. A peripheral blood sample was provided by each donor, and peripheral blood mononuclear cells were used for TCR beta sequencing. The Qiagen DNeasy Blood Extraction Kit was used to extract genomic DNA from the blood cell samples.

The chain couples TRBV4-1 to TRBJ1-1; 5 matching bases give a weak D call of TRBD1. Sequencing was carried out using PBMCs. The origin of this receptor is a man in his 60s in good health and CMV-seronegative. The DNA is TGCGCCAGCAGTTTTTTTTTCGGCGGGGGGACTATAGGGGCTTTCTTT. The translation is CASSFFFGGGTIGAFF.